This record looks at one TCR beta chain sequence and its context. TCRdb keeps only in-frame clones here, not all; method: immunoSEQ multiplex PCR. The repertoire holds approximately 300,000 clones, more than 75% seen once, with about 4.2% in the top ten. The V and J ends lost 5 bases and 6 bases, in that order; junction bases with no gene match: 10. The CDR3 extends over 16 amino acids. The V gene's germline CDR1 is SGHAT and CDR2 FQNNGV. The data were taken from a study of blood T cell repertoires in COVID-19. Participant-reported clinical history was the basis for cohort assignment. The study counted Cohort 3 donors as recovered given two negative PCRs, clearance, or symptom resolution.

V gene TRBV11-2 combines with J gene TRBJ2-1, with 10 bases lining up with TRBD2. The receptor was isolated from a man aged 25-45 years who had recovered from COVID-19. The sequencing sample was made of PBMCs or T cells enriched from blood (not recorded which). DNA of the CDR3: TGTGCCAGCAGCCTCATCTACATAGCGGGAGGCAATGAGCAGTTCTTC. Residues: CASSLIYIAGGNEQFF.